This TCR beta chain comes out of a study of T cell repertoires in cytomegalovirus infection. A single record per CDR3 protein comes from TCRdb applying MiXCR to the reads. The table has 500,000 or so distinct CDR3 sequences, approximately 15% seen once; the top ten hold roughly a quarter. Germline V gene lookup returns CDR1 ENHRY and CDR2 SYGVKD. Trimming removed 3 bases at V and 4 bases at J, with 10 bases between. The CDR3 consists of 14 residues. This clonotype was seen at least ten times. This receptor was taken from a human donor in good health (CMV status not recorded). Some clones in this sample may be carry-over from other donors' samples. This chain connects TRBV10-3 to TRBJ2-1; weak D call: TRBD2 (5 bases). The specimen sequenced was CD8+ T cells from PBMCs. The chain's CDR3 is CAISDLRVYNEQFF. CDR3 coding DNA: TGTGCCATCAGTGATTTGCGGGTTTACAATGAGCAGTTCTTC.